The 25 T cell receptor beta chains in this list originate from one sample, sequenced in a study of blood T cells in healthy people across ages. Through a sample-barcoded 5' primer and a J-beta primer mix, a second PCR was run for about 6 to 11 cycles. TCRdb itself ran the 5' RACE reads through MiXCR, one entry per CDR3 protein. Of roughly 640,000 distinct CDR3 sequences listed, approximately 30% are singletons. Sequences were obtained from blood. These receptors were taken from a woman aged 80 or older in good health.

V gene TRBV4-2 combines with J gene TRBJ2-5; TRBD2 matches at 10 bases. The germline CDR1 and CDR2 sequences are LGHNA and YNFKEQ. CDR3 length: 17 residues. V trimming: 1 base; J trimming: 11 bases; junction bases outside the gene matches: 16. The CDR3 protein is CASSQASGGLTYNEQYF. As DNA, the CDR3 is TGTGCCAGCAGCCAAGCTAGCGGGGGCCTGACCTACAATGAACAGTACTTC.

To note about this clonotype: Mismatch with germline at one junction end may stem from a read error. This chain uses TRBV20-1 with TRBJ1-1; weak D call: TRBD1 (6 bases). Germline lookup yields CDR1 DFQATT and CDR2 SNEGSKA (reference sequence). The CDR3 loop spans 15 amino acids. The DNA for the CDR3 is TGCAGTGCCCTCCTAATCTGGGGGGGGGACACTGAAGTTTTCTTT. Its translation is CSALLIWGGDTEVFF.

Concerning this clonotype itself: One junction end does not reproduce the germline sequence, and a read error may be involved. The CDR3 loop is CAGSPLGGGTQYF. The CDR3 nucleotides read TGTGCCGGCAGCCCTTTAGGGGGGGGGACGCAGTATTTT. The chain is built from TRBV11-2 and TRBJ2-3; D perhaps matches TRBD2 (7 bases). The V gene's germline CDR1 is SGHAT and CDR2 FQNNGV. The CDR3 has 13 residues.

This clonotype appeared many times. The rearrangement links TRBV7-6 to TRBJ1-2; D remains unclear. This CDR3 region has 18 residues. Germline-derived CDR1 and CDR2 are SGHVS and FNYEAQ. Trimming cost V 1 base and J 0 bases, with 18 bases left between them. The chain's CDR3 is CASSLGHKATSANYGYTF. Written as DNA, the CDR3 is TGTGCCAGCAGCTTAGGCCACAAGGCAACCTCAGCTAACTATGGCTACACCTTC.

The chain employs TRBV20-1 and TRBJ2-2, with D possibly TRBD1 on 5 matching bases. V was clipped by 1 base and J by 5 bases, with 11 bases between them. CDR1 DFQATT and CDR2 SNEGSKA come from the germline V gene (reference sequence). The CDR3 has 14 amino acids. CDR3 DNA: TGCAGTGCTAGAGTCTGGGGCGAAACCGGGGAGCTGTTTTTT. This codes for CSARVWGETGELFF.

Many counts were recorded for this clonotype. The CDR3 sequence is CASSLVRGHPDTQYF. The CDR3 DNA follows: TGTGCCAGCAGCTTAGTTCGGGGGCACCCAGATACGCAGTATTTT. This chain connects TRBV7-2 to TRBJ2-3; D may correspond to TRBD1 or TRBD2 (6 bases each). The CDR3 has 15 amino acids. The germline gives CDR1 SGHTA, CDR2 FQGNSA. Between the trimmed V and J ends, which lost 1 base and 4 bases, there was a span of 12 bases. Using reference TRBV7-2 and TRBJ2-3 for the parts outside the CDR3, the full variable domain is GAGVSQSPSNKVTEKGKDVELRCDPISGHTALYWYRQSLGQGLEFLIYFQGNSAPDKSGLPSDRFSAERTGGSVSTLTIQRTQQEDSAVYLCASSLVRGHPDTQYFGPGTRLTVL.

Concerning this clonotype itself: This sequence may be a read error, since a much larger clone differs from it by one base. The rearrangement uses TRBV7-2 and TRBJ1-1, with 8 bases aligning to TRBD1. This CDR3 has 14 residues. CDR1 is SGHTA and CDR2 is FQGNSA in the germline V gene. As DNA, the CDR3 is TGTGCCAGCAGACCTTCCACAGGGGGGACTGAAGTTTTCTTT. This sequence encodes CASRPSTGGTEVFF.

This clonotype was found many times. The J gene is TRBJ1-2, the V gene TRBV7-2, with D possibly TRBD1 on 5 matching bases. The length of the CDR3 is 14 residues. Germline V gene sequence: CDR1 SGHTA, CDR2 FQGNSA. The V end lost 0 bases, the J end lost 3 bases, and 8 bases lay between the germline ends. The CDR3 region is CASSLASRDYGYTF. The CDR3 coding sequence is TGTGCCAGCAGCTTAGCGAGCAGGGACTATGGCTACACCTTC. Full variable domain (outside the CDR3, taken from reference TRBV7-2 and TRBJ1-2): GAGVSQSPSNKVTEKGKDVELRCDPISGHTALYWYRQSLGQGLEFLIYFQGNSAPDKSGLPSDRFSAERTGGSVSTLTIQRTQQEDSAVYLCASSLASRDYGYTFGSGTRLTVV.

This clonotype was seen repeatedly, ten times or more. This chain uses TRBV3-1 with TRBJ2-1, with TRBD2 matching over 13 bases. This CDR3 spans 19 amino acids. With V trimmed by 0 bases and J by 3 bases, 8 bases remained unmatched. CDR1 LGHDT and CDR2 YNNKEL come from the germline V gene (reference sequence). The CDR3 reads CASSQERWTSGGLYNEQFF. The CDR3 region has the DNA TGTGCCAGCAGCCAAGAAAGATGGACTAGCGGGGGCCTCTACAATGAGCAGTTCTTC.

The table lists this clonotype with many counts. This rearrangement joins TRBV9 to TRBJ2-1; 9 nucleotides agree with TRBD2. The V and J ends lost 7 bases and 0 bases, in that order; junction bases with no gene match: 5. The CDR3 has 15 residues. The germline gives CDR1 SGDLS, CDR2 YYNGEE. In DNA form, the CDR3 reads TGTGCCAGCGGGAGTAGCGGGGGCTCCTACAATGAGCAGTTCTTC. The encoded protein is CASGSSGGSYNEQFF.

This clonotype was recorded a few times. This clone may be a read error of a much larger clone one base away. This chain links TRBV24-1 with TRBJ2-3, with 8 bases aligning to TRBD1. The CDR3 consists of 13 residues. Germline V gene data show CDR1 as KGHDR and CDR2 as SFDVKD. The trim removed 8 bases at V and 5 bases at J, leaving 5 bases unmatched. CDR3 DNA sequence: TGTGCCACCAAGGACAGGGCGGGAGATACGCAGTATTTT. Translating gives CATKDRAGDTQYF.

This chain links TRBV24-1 with TRBJ1-4; 7 positions match TRBD1. The CDR3 sequence is 15 residues long. V lost 3 bases and J lost 10; bases outside the gene matches: 10. Germline-derived CDR1 and CDR2 are KGHDR and SFDVKD. CDR3 residues: CATSDVDRDWGKLFF. Written as DNA, the CDR3 is TGTGCCACCAGTGATGTCGACAGGGATTGGGGAAAACTGTTTTTT.

This clonotype was counted ten times or more. The rearrangement joins TRBV7-6 to TRBJ1-6; 8 bases align to TRBD1. This CDR3 is built from 15 residues. J was trimmed by 6 bases and V by 5 bases; bases with no gene match: 6. The V gene's germline CDR1 is SGHVS and CDR2 FNYEAQ. CDR3: CASSPGQGANSPLHF. The CDR3, as DNA: TGTGCCAGCAGCCCCGGACAGGGAGCTAATTCACCCCTCCACTTT.

This clonotype was seen at least ten times. J is TRBJ1-5 and V is TRBV20-1, with D maybe TRBD1 (5 bases). Germline CDR1 reads DFQATT; CDR2 reads SNEGSKA (reference sequence). V was shortened by 5 bases and J by 4 bases, with 12 bases between the two germline ends. The CDR3 sequence is 13 residues long. CDR3 sequence (DNA): TGCAGTGCTGCGGACACACTAAATCAGCCCCAGCATTTT. This encodes CSAADTLNQPQHF.

About this clonotype itself: It may be a read error: a sequence one base away is much more abundant. This chain links TRBV7-9 with TRBJ2-7; maybe TRBD2 (6 bases). CDR1 and CDR2 from the germline V gene are SEHNR and FQNEAQ (reference sequence). The CDR3 runs 15 residues. CDR3 bases: TGTGCCGGCAGCTTAGGAGGGTGGAGAGACTACGAGCAGTACTTC. Its protein is CAGSLGGWRDYEQYF. The complete variable domain, with remaining parts taken from reference TRBV7-9 and TRBJ2-7, reads DTGVSQNPRHKITKRGQNVTFRCDPISEHNRLYWYRQTLGQGPEFLTYFQNEAQLEKSRLLSDRFSAERPKGSFSTLEIQRTEQGDSAMYLCAGSLGGWRDYEQYFGPGTRLTVT.

This clonotype was seen only a few times. The V gene is TRBV27, the J gene TRBJ1-1; 7 bases match TRBD1. J gave up 1 base and V 8 bases, and 10 bases lay outside the gene matches. Germline values: CDR1 MNHEY, CDR2 SMNVEV (reference sequence). This CDR3 region has 15 residues. This chain's CDR3 is CASGAGGRANTEAFF. In DNA, the CDR3 is TGTGCCAGCGGGGCAGGGGGGAGGGCGAACACTGAAGCTTTCTTT.

This clonotype was found many times. The chain combines TRBV4-3 with TRBJ1-5; a possible D gene is TRBD1 (6 bases). This CDR3 region has 15 residues. Trimming pared 6 bases from V and 6 bases from J, leaving 18 bases between. The germline CDR1 and CDR2 sequences are LGHNA and YSLEER. DNA for the CDR3: TGCGCCAGCAGTATTACTACAGGGACGGCTCAGCCCCAGCATTTT. This sequence encodes CASSITTGTAQPQHF.

This clonotype was seen ten or more times. For the CDR3, the DNA is TGCAGCACCGAGGGGGGATCCCCAGAGACCCAGTACTTC. It specifies CSTEGGSPETQYF. The chain joins TRBV29-1 to TRBJ2-5; TRBD1 or TRBD2 may be the D gene (6 bases each). The CDR3 contains 13 residues. With 8 bases removed from V and 4 bases from J, the gap between germline ends came to 17 bases. Germline CDR1 is SQVTM and CDR2 is ANQGSEA.

This clonotype occurred many times. V is TRBV28 and J is TRBJ2-7; D is perhaps TRBD1 (6 bases). Germline V gives CDR1 MDHEN, CDR2 SYDVKM. Trimming pared 8 bases from V and 3 bases from J, leaving 14 bases between. This CDR3 is built from 13 residues. The CDR3 DNA follows: TGTGCCAGCGTCGGGACACCAAACTACGAGCAGTACTTC. This codes for CASVGTPNYEQYF.

This clonotype was seen ten or more times. The chain has TRBV30 and TRBJ1-6; perhaps TRBD1 as D (5 bases). The CDR3 loop spans 14 amino acids. Germline assignment: CDR1 GTSNPN and CDR2 SVGIG (reference sequence). V shed 4 bases and J shed 8 bases, with 15 bases lying between them. The CDR3 is CAWTPRRADSPLHF. The CDR3 DNA sequence: TGTGCCTGGACTCCCCGCAGGGCGGATTCACCCCTCCACTTT.

On this clonotype itself: Relative to the germline gene, one junction end is altered; a read error may explain this. The rearrangement joins TRBV18 to TRBJ2-1; D gene uncertain. This CDR3 is built from 15 residues. Per the germline V gene, CDR1 is KGHSH and CDR2 is LQKENI. The CDR3 here is CASSPTITSYSEQFF. As DNA, the CDR3 is TGCGCCAGCTCTCCTACTATCACCTCCTACAGTGAGCAGTTCTTC.

Comments on this clonotype: This clone may be a read error of a much larger clone one base away. The CDR3 is CASGQESWLDGYTF. CDR3 coding DNA: TGTGCCAGCGGCCAAGAATCCTGGCTGGATGGCTACACCTTC. The chain recombines TRBV3-1 with TRBJ1-2; D unresolved. This CDR3 is 14 amino acids long. CDR1 and CDR2 (germline): LGHDT, YNNKEL (reference sequence). Supplemented by reference TRBV3-1 and TRBJ1-2, the full variable domain reads DTAVSQTPKYLVTQMGNDKSIKCEQNLGHDTMYWYKQDSKKFLKIMFSYNNKELIINETVPNRFSPKSPDKAHLNLHINSLELGDSAVYFCASGQESWLDGYTFGSGTRLTVV.

This rearrangement joins TRBV2 to TRBJ1-1, with D possibly TRBD1 on 5 matching bases. The CDR3 has 13 residues. Germline V gene sequence: CDR1 SNHLY, CDR2 FYNNEI. V lost 0 bases and J 13 bases, leaving 15 bases between the germline ends. The chain's CDR3 is CASSEAWGSSGFF. The CDR3 DNA reads TGTGCCAGCAGTGAAGCGTGGGGCAGCTCAGGTTTCTTT.

This clonotype is termed medium-sized. The chain links TRBV7-9 to TRBJ2-1; TRBD1 is a possible D gene (6 bases). V gave up 8 bases and J gave up 5 bases, with 19 bases separating them. This CDR3 region has 15 residues. Per the germline V gene, CDR1 is SEHNR and CDR2 is FQNEAQ (reference sequence). For the CDR3, the DNA is TGTGCCAGCGCCCTGGGACACTACAGCGACAATGAGCAGTTCTTC. It yields the protein CASALGHYSDNEQFF. The variable domain in full, with the rest retrieved from reference TRBV7-9 and TRBJ2-1, is DTGVSQNPRHKITKRGQNVTFRCDPISEHNRLYWYRQTLGQGPEFLTYFQNEAQLEKSRLLSDRFSAERPKGSFSTLEIQRTEQGDSAMYLCASALGHYSDNEQFFGPGTRLTVL.

This clonotype was detected many times. This sequence joins TRBV12-3 or TRBV12-4 and TRBJ1-6, with 8 bases fitting TRBD1. V shed 5 bases, J shed 7 bases, and the junction held 1 base outside the gene matches. The CDR3 has 13 amino acids. In DNA, the CDR3 is TGTGCCAGCAGTAGACAGGGGAATTCACCCCTCCACTTT. It encodes CASSRQGNSPLHF.